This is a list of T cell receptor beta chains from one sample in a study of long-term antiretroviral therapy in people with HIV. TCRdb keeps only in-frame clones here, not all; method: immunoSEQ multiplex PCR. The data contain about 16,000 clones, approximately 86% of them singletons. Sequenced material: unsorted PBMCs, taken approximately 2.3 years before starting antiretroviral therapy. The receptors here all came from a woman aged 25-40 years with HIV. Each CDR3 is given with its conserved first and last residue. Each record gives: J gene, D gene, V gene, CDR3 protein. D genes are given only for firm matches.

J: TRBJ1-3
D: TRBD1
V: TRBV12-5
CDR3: CASAGRGTPSGNTIYF

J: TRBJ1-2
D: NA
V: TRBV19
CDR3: CASSPQTGNYGYTF

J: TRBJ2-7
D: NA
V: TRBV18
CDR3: CASSPTNRYEQYF

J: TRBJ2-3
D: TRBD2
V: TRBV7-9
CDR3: CASRWELAGAPDTQYF

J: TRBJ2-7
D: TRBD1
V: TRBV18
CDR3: CASSDRQGTYEQYF

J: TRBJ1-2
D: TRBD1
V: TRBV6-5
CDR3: CASRPGQANYGYTF

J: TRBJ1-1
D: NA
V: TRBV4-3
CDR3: CASSQVQGHTEAFF

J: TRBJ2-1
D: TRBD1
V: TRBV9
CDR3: CASSVSGTAYNEQFF

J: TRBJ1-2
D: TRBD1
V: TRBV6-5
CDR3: CASSYAGTGSYGYTF

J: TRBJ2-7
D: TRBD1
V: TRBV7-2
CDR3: CASSLGDRREQYF

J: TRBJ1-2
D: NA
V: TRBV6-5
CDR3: CASSYGGVGYTF

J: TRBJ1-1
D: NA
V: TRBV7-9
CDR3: CASSPGNSNTEAFF

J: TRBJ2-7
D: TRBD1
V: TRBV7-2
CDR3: CASSSGDRLAAEQYF

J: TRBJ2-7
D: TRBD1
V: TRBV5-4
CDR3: CASSPGTGGYEQYF

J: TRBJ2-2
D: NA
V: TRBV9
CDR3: CASSLPQGKWANTGELFF

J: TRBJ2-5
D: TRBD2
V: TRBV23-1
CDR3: CASTSIVEGGAQYF

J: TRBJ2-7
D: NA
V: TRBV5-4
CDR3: CASSPVGRTYEQYF

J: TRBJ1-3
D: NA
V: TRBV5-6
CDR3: CASSLENTIYF

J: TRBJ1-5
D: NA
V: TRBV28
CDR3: CASVGLVAGSNQPQHF

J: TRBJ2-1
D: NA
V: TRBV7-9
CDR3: CASSFSGRNEQFF

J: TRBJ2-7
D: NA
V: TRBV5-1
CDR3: CASSLDGGSSYEQYF

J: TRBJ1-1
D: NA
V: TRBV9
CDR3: CASSVEPNTEAFF

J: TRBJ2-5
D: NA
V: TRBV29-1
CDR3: CSVSGRGGQETQYF

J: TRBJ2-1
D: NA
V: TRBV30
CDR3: CALRPTRRYNEQFF